The 8 T cell receptor beta chains presented below share a single source sample, sequenced in a study of blood T cell repertoires in COVID-19. Sequenced by immunoSEQ multiplex PCR; TCRdb stores in-frame clones only, minus some. Of about 240,000 clones in the sample, roughly four fifths were seen once. Sequenced material: peripheral blood. All receptors derive from a woman of 80 years or more with COVID-19, enrolled during active disease.

The V gene is TRBV5-4, the J gene TRBJ1-3, with a possible D match to TRBD1 (5 bases). The V gene lost 0 bases and the J gene lost 3 bases, with 10 bases spanning the gap. CDR3 size: 15 residues. CDR1 SGHNT and CDR2 YYREEE come from the germline V gene (reference sequence). The CDR3 protein is CASSLGGGNGNTIYF. The CDR3 coding sequence is TGTGCCAGCAGCTTGGGCGGGGGTAATGGAAACACCATATATTTT.

The chain is built from TRBV14 and TRBJ1-4; D perhaps matches TRBD1 (6 bases). The CDR3 spans 13 residues. Germline assignment: CDR1 SGHDN and CDR2 FVKESK. V was cut by 6 bases and J by 10 bases, with 15 bases left in between. The CDR3 is CASRAGGGGKLFF. The CDR3 DNA follows: TGTGCCAGCAGAGCGGGGGGCGGCGGAAAACTGTTTTTT.

The chain carries TRBV7-9 and TRBJ1-1, with TRBD1 matching 8 bases. This CDR3 is built from 14 residues. V shed 5 bases, J shed 4 bases, and the junction held 6 bases outside the gene matches. From germline, CDR1 is SEHNR and CDR2 FQNEAQ (reference sequence). The CDR3 region has the DNA TGTGCCAGCAGCCCGACAACAGGGGGCACTGAAGCTTTCTTT. Its protein is CASSPTTGGTEAFF.

V usage is TRBV28 and J usage is TRBJ1-2, with 7 bases aligning to TRBD1. Trimming took 6 bases from V and 6 from J; bases not matched to a gene: 10. Per germline, CDR1 MDHEN and CDR2 SYDVKM. This CDR3 region has 14 residues. The CDR3 DNA reads TGTGCCAGCAGCTACTCAGGGGGGTGGAATGGCTACACCTTC. Protein product: CASSYSGGWNGYTF.

This clone was counted between two and nine times. The rearrangement links TRBV30 to TRBJ2-7; 7 bases match TRBD2. Trimming cost V 2 bases and J 5 bases; bases outside gene matches: 15. Per the germline V gene, CDR1 is GTSNPN and CDR2 is SVGIG (reference sequence). This CDR3 region has 16 residues. The CDR3 coding sequence is TGTGCCTGGAGTTATTCCGGCCTGGGACTAATGAACGAGCAGTACTTC. Translation gives CAWSYSGLGLMNEQYF.

This clone was recorded a few times. J is TRBJ1-1 and V is TRBV5-8; 7 nucleotides match TRBD1. This CDR3 is 14 amino acids long. J was trimmed by 10 bases and V by 3 bases; bases with no gene match: 12. Germline V gives CDR1 SGHTS, CDR2 YDEGEE. The CDR3 sequence is CASSYSPETGLAFF. Written as DNA, the CDR3 is TGTGCCAGCAGCTACTCCCCGGAGACAGGGTTAGCTTTCTTT.

The chain combines TRBV5-4 with TRBJ2-7; 7 bases match TRBD1. The CDR3 runs 14 residues. The V segment lost 4 bases and the J segment 0 bases; nucleotides outside the gene matches: 4. Germline V gives CDR1 SGHNT, CDR2 YYREEE (reference sequence). The CDR3 nucleotides are TGTGCCAGCAGCGGGACAGTGTCCTCCTACGAGCAGTACTTC. Translation gives CASSGTVSSYEQYF.

The chain joins TRBV19 to TRBJ1-1; 10 positions agree with TRBD1. Unmatched junction bases numbered 5, after V lost 4 bases and J lost 3 bases. Germline CDR1 reads LNHDA; CDR2 reads SQIVND (reference sequence). The CDR3 length is 15 residues. The CDR3 nucleotides read TGTGCCAGTAGTAAGACCGGGACAGGGGACACTGAAGCTTTCTTT. Its protein product is CASSKTGTGDTEAFF.